Below, 4 T cell receptor beta chains from the same sample are listed, as sequenced in a study of blood T cell repertoires in COVID-19. Sequencing was performed with immunoSEQ multiplex PCR; in TCRdb, only in-frame clones are kept and a portion is missing. Among around 40,000 clones listed, roughly 85% were seen once. The specimen sequenced was peripheral blood. Receptors originate from a man aged 55-75 years with active COVID-19.

J is TRBJ1-1 and V is TRBV10-2; D not resolved. The CDR3 sequence is 13 residues long. The germline V gene has CDR1 WSHSY and CDR2 SAAADI. V was trimmed by 2 bases and J by 5 bases, leaving 9 bases between them. CDR3 in DNA: TGCGCCAGCAGTGAGGGGCAGTTAACTGAAGCTTTCTTT. Residues: CASSEGQLTEAFF.

The rearrangement links TRBV24-1 to TRBJ2-1; TRBD2 is a possible D gene (6 bases). The CDR3 covers 17 residues. Per the germline V gene, CDR1 is KGHDR and CDR2 is SFDVKD. Trimming pared 4 bases from V and 2 bases from J, leaving 17 bases between. The CDR3, as DNA: TGTGCCACCAGTGACACTCGGAGGGGAGTCACCTACAATGAGCAGTTCTTC. Amino acids: CATSDTRRGVTYNEQFF.

The genes are TRBV6-5 and TRBJ1-5; TRBD1 agrees at 7 bases. The CDR3 runs 15 residues. Looked up from germline, CDR1 is MNHEY and CDR2 is SVGAGI. V shed 5 bases and J 0 bases; nucleotides not matched to a gene: 4. CDR3 DNA sequence: TGTGCCAGCAGTCGGACAGGTTATAGCAATCAGCCCCAGCATTTT. This encodes CASSRTGYSNQPQHF.

CDR3 loop: CASSHVTSGGISYEQYF. The CDR3 region has the DNA TGTGCCAGCAGCCACGTGACTAGCGGGGGAATCTCCTACGAGCAGTACTTC. The V and J genes are TRBV7-2 and TRBJ2-7; 12 positions match TRBD2. CDR3 length equals 17 residues. The germline V gene encodes CDR1 SGHTA and CDR2 FQGNSA. V lost 5 bases to trimming and J lost 0 bases; unmatched junction nucleotides: 8.